This T cell receptor beta chain was recorded in a study of shared clonotypes between healthy human individuals. Assay execution proceeded at the deep level. Sequencing was performed with immunoSEQ multiplex PCR; in TCRdb, only in-frame clones are kept and a portion is missing. This sample has approximately 440,000 clones, with around 77% found just once. Whole-study findings and limits: Limitation of the genetic and exposure-history diversity represented came from the few donors.

This clone has more than one count but fewer than ten. The antigen is not known. The receptor's source is a woman between 40 and 50 years old in good health. Some clones in this sample may be carry-over from other donors' samples. Sequencing was performed on PBMCs.

For the CDR3, the DNA is TGTGCCATCAGTGAGTCGATGGAGGGGCAGCCCCAGCATTTT. Protein: CAISESMEGQPQHF. The chain combines TRBV10-3 with TRBJ1-5; maybe TRBD1 (5 bases). This CDR3 comprises 14 residues. The germline gives CDR1 ENHRY, CDR2 SYGVKD. V lost 0 bases and J 7 bases, leaving 10 bases between the germline ends.